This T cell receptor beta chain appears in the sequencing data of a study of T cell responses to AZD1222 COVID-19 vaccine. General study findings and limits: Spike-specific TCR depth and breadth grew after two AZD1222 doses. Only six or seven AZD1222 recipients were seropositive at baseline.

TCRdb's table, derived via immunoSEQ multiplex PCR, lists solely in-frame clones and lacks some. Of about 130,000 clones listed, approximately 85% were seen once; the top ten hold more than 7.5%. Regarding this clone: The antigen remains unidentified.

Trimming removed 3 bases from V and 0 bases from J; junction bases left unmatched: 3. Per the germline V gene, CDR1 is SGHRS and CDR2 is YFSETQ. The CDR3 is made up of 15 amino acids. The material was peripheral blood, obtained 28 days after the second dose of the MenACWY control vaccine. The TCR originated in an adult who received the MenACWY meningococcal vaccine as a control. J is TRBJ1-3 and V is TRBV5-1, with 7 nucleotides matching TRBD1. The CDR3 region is CASSSGTDSGNTIYF. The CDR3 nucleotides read TGCGCCAGCAGCTCGGGGACAGACTCTGGAAACACCATATATTTT.